The 17 T cell receptor beta chains presented below share a single source sample, sequenced in a study of blood T cell repertoires in COVID-19. Assay used: immunoSEQ multiplex PCR; TCRdb lists only in-frame clones, some missing. The data contain 200,000 to 250,000 clones, 70% to 90% of them singletons. Sequences were obtained from PBMCs or T cells enriched from blood (not recorded which). These receptors came from a man aged 30 to 39 who had recovered from COVID-19.

The J gene is TRBJ1-6, the V gene TRBV6-6; unclear D gene. Germline V gives CDR1 MNHNY, CDR2 SVGAGI (reference sequence). The CDR3 sequence is 15 residues long. With 0 bases removed from V and 6 bases from J, the gap between germline ends came to 9 bases. CDR3 sequence: CASSYSTSGNSPLHF. The CDR3 region has the DNA TGTGCCAGCAGTTACTCTACCAGCGGTAATTCACCCCTCCACTTT.

Regarding this clone: Relative to the germline gene, one junction end is altered; a read error may explain this. The rearrangement uses TRBV18 and TRBJ1-4; D uncertain. CDR1 and CDR2 from the germline V gene are KGHSH and LQKENI. This CDR3 has 14 residues. The DNA for the CDR3 is TGTGCCAGCTCTTACGAGGAAACTTATGAACAACTGTTTTTT. Protein: CASSYEETYEQLFF.

The chain recombines TRBV19 with TRBJ1-2; 11 bases are shared with TRBD1. Looked up from germline, CDR1 is LNHDA and CDR2 is SQIVND (reference sequence). With V trimmed by 8 bases and J by 5 bases, 7 bases remained unmatched. The CDR3 totals 14 residues. CDR3 sequence: CASDPGQGGYGYTF. For the CDR3, the DNA is TGTGCCAGTGATCCGGGACAGGGGGGGTATGGCTACACCTTC.

This clone was seen more than once but under ten times. The chain couples TRBV6-5 to TRBJ1-6, with D uncertain. Trimming shortened V by 2 bases and J by 8 bases, and 13 bases separated the two germline ends. Germline CDR1 is MNHEY and CDR2 is SVGAGI. There are 15 residues in the CDR3. CDR3 in amino acids: CASSYGGVGDSPLHF. DNA of the CDR3: TGTGCCAGCAGTTACGGTGGGGTCGGGGATTCACCCCTCCACTTT.

The J gene is TRBJ1-1, the V gene TRBV7-9; possible D gene TRBD1, 5 bases. CDR3 length: 14 amino acids. The V end lost 4 bases, the J end lost 3 bases, and 12 bases lay between the germline ends. In germline, CDR1 is SEHNR, CDR2 FQNEAQ (reference sequence). In nucleotides, the CDR3 is TGTGCCAGCAGCTCGCAGGGTAGACACACTGAAGCTTTCTTT. This translates into CASSSQGRHTEAFF.

The rearrangement uses TRBV6-5 and TRBJ2-7; 7 bases fit TRBD2. Trimming cost V 0 bases and J 4 bases; bases outside gene matches: 6. Germline V CDR1 and CDR2: MNHEY, SVGAGI. The CDR3 length is 15 residues. The CDR3 nucleotides are TGTGCCAGCAGTTACTCGGACGGGGGGACGTACGAGCAGTACTTC. This translates into CASSYSDGGTYEQYF.

The chain joins TRBV6-6 to TRBJ2-3, with D maybe TRBD1 (6 bases). CDR1 is MNHNY, CDR2 SVGAGI, per germline (reference sequence). With 10 bases removed from V and 9 bases from J, the gap between germline ends came to 20 bases. This CDR3 spans 13 amino acids. The CDR3 DNA is TGTGCCACCGCTCCCTCCGCTACAGGGACGCAGTATTTT. This sequence encodes CATAPSATGTQYF.

The chain combines TRBV7-9 with TRBJ2-7; the match to TRBD1 covers 7 bases. Germline V gene sequence: CDR1 SEHNR, CDR2 FQNEAQ (reference sequence). The CDR3 length is 17 residues. V shed 5 bases and J 0 bases; nucleotides not matched to a gene: 13. CDR3: CASSPRPQGFSSYEQYF. CDR3 DNA: TGTGCCAGCAGCCCCCGCCCACAGGGGTTCAGCTCCTACGAGCAGTACTTC.

The rearrangement links TRBV5-1 to TRBJ2-2; D might be TRBD1 (6 bases). The CDR3 sequence is 15 residues long. The V gene's germline CDR1 is SGHRS and CDR2 YFSETQ. With 0 bases removed from V and 6 bases from J, the gap between germline ends came to 12 bases. The CDR3 DNA follows: TGCGCCAGCAGCTTGGAAGCAGGGGTTTCCGGGGAGCTGTTTTTT. Protein product: CASSLEAGVSGELFF.

The chain links TRBV24-1 to TRBJ1-1; D uncertain. CDR3 size: 12 residues. V dropped 5 bases and J dropped 8 bases, with 11 bases sitting between them. CDR1 is KGHDR and CDR2 is SFDVKD in the germline V gene. This chain's CDR3 is CATSGPAGEAFF. The CDR3, as DNA: TGTGCCACCAGTGGTCCTGCGGGGGAAGCTTTCTTT.

The chain employs TRBV5-4 and TRBJ2-7; TRBD1 agrees at 8 bases. The ends lost 3 bases at V and 2 bases at J; junction bases unmatched: 7. CDR1 is SGHNT and CDR2 is YYREEE in the germline V gene (reference sequence). The CDR3 length is 15 residues. CDR3 amino acids: CASSWAGTGPYEQYF. The CDR3 nucleotides read TGTGCCAGCAGCTGGGCCGGGACAGGACCCTACGAGCAGTACTTC.

The chain links TRBV7-2 to TRBJ2-7; TRBD2 matches 14 bases. Germline V gene data show CDR1 as SGHTA and CDR2 as FQGNSA. The length of the CDR3 is 15 residues. V dropped 5 bases and J dropped 9; count of bases not matched to a gene: 9. The CDR3 region has the DNA TGTGCCAGCAGCCTGGGACTAGCGGGAGTATTAGGGCAGTACTTC. Its protein product is CASSLGLAGVLGQYF. The whole variable domain, remainder taken from reference TRBV7-2 and TRBJ2-7, is GAGVSQSPSNKVTEKGKDVELRCDPISGHTALYWYRQSLGQGLEFLIYFQGNSAPDKSGLPSDRFSAERTGGSVSTLTIQRTQQEDSAVYLCASSLGLAGVLGQYFGPGTRLTVT.

CDR3 residues: CAWSAPQSPYYGYTF. The CDR3 region has the DNA TGTGCCTGGAGTGCCCCCCAAAGCCCCTACTATGGCTACACCTTC. The J gene is TRBJ1-2, the V gene TRBV30; D ambiguous. The CDR3 totals 15 residues. Trimming removed 1 base at V and 3 bases at J, with 15 bases between. Germline assignment: CDR1 GTSNPN and CDR2 SVGIG (reference sequence). Combining the CDR3 with reference TRBV30 and TRBJ1-2 gives the whole variable domain SQTIHQWPATLVQPVGSPLSLECTVEGTSNPNLYWYRQAAGRGLQLLFYSVGIGQISSEVPQNLSASRPQDRQFILSSKKLLLSDSGFYLCAWSAPQSPYYGYTFGSGTRLTVV.

In its sample, this clone was seen a few times. Other DNA variants within this sample encode the same CDR3. The genes are TRBV4-2 and TRBJ1-4; D not resolved. V was pared by 0 bases and J by 0 bases, with 11 bases between. The CDR3 covers 17 residues. The germline CDR1 and CDR2 sequences are LGHNA and YNFKEQ. The CDR3 is CASSQDTGGATNEKLFF. CDR3 coding DNA: TGTGCCAGCAGCCAAGACACCGGCGGAGCAACTAATGAAAAACTGTTTTTT.

This chain joins TRBV4-1 and TRBJ2-5; 7 bases fit TRBD2. The CDR3 is 20 amino acids. V dropped 0 bases and J dropped 4; count of bases not matched to a gene: 20. The germline V gene encodes CDR1 MGHRA and CDR2 YSYEKL. CDR3 nucleotide sequence: TGCGCCAGCAGCCAAGACACCATGAGCTTTGTGGGGGGGTCCCCAGAGACCCAGTACTTC. It encodes CASSQDTMSFVGGSPETQYF.

The genes are TRBV5-6 and TRBJ2-1; TRBD2 matches at 8 bases. Germline V CDR1 and CDR2: SGHDT, YYEEEE. V dropped 4 bases and J dropped 0; count of bases not matched to a gene: 3. CDR3 length equals 15 residues. The CDR3 DNA is TGTGCCAGCAGCCTTAGCGGGATCTCCTACAATGAGCAGTTCTTC. Its protein is CASSLSGISYNEQFF.

This sequence joins TRBV19 and TRBJ1-5; TRBD1 is a possible D gene (5 bases). The CDR3 sequence is 15 residues long. V was trimmed by 3 bases and J by 3 bases, leaving 12 bases between them. Germline assignment: CDR1 LNHDA and CDR2 SQIVND (reference sequence). The CDR3 reads CASSIGQGFNQPQHF. CDR3 DNA sequence: TGTGCCAGTAGTATTGGTCAGGGTTTCAATCAGCCCCAGCATTTT.